A single sample is the source of the 5 T cell receptor beta chains below, sequenced in a study of blood T cell repertoires in COVID-19. Method: immunoSEQ multiplex PCR; TCRdb's copy keeps in-frame clones and lacks some. The sample holds roughly 70,000 clones, approximately 84% seen once. Sequencing used peripheral blood. The receptors were gathered from a woman in her fifties or sixties with acute or convalescent COVID-19.

This chain links TRBV7-9 with TRBJ2-3; D unclear. The CDR3 consists of 11 residues. V lost 4 bases, J lost 5 bases, and 4 bases lay in between. Germline CDR1 reads SEHNR; CDR2 reads FQNEAQ (reference sequence). Here the CDR3 DNA reads TGTGCCAGCAGCTCCATAGATACGCAGTATTTT. The encoded protein is CASSSIDTQYF.

This clone has a single count. V and J are TRBV4-2 and TRBJ2-5, with 16 positions matching TRBD2. The V gene's germline CDR1 is LGHNA and CDR2 YNFKEQ. This CDR3 has 19 amino acids. Trimming cost V 1 base and J 1 base; bases outside gene matches: 6. The CDR3 region is CASSQAGLAGGPGQETQYF. CDR3 sequence (DNA): TGTGCCAGCAGCCAAGCGGGACTAGCGGGGGGGCCTGGCCAAGAGACCCAGTACTTC.

The V call is TRBV27, the J call TRBJ1-3; the match to TRBD1 covers 7 bases. Germline-derived CDR1 and CDR2 are MNHEY and SMNVEV (reference sequence). The J segment lost 0 bases and the V segment lost 4 bases, leaving 6 bases of the junction unmatched. The CDR3 length is 16 residues. As DNA, the CDR3 is TGTGCCAGCAGTTCCAAAACAGGGGTCTCTGGAAACACCATATATTTT. Protein sequence: CASSSKTGVSGNTIYF.

V and J are TRBV29-1 and TRBJ2-5; 7 bases align to TRBD2. V shed 8 bases, J shed 5 bases, and the junction held 11 bases outside the gene matches. This CDR3 has 13 amino acids. Germline-derived CDR1 and CDR2 are SQVTM and ANQGSEA. DNA of the CDR3: TGCAGCTTGGGAGCGGGGACCGGGGAGACCCAGTACTTC. Protein product: CSLGAGTGETQYF.

The genes are TRBV3-1 (or the pseudogene TRBV3-2) and TRBJ1-5, with TRBD1 as a possible D gene (6 bases). This CDR3 is 12 amino acids long. Germline values: CDR1 LGHDT, CDR2 YNNKEL (reference sequence). V was cut by 1 base and J by 8 bases, with 6 bases left in between. In DNA form, the CDR3 reads TGTGCCAGCAGCCAAGCAGGGGAGCCCCAGCATTTT. It encodes CASSQAGEPQHF.